This passage covers 13 T cell receptor beta chains from one sample sequenced in a study of blood T cells in healthy people across ages. For the second PCR, which ran for roughly 6 to 12 cycles, a sample-barcoded 5' primer and a J-beta primer mix were used. MiXCR, applied by TCRdb to the 5' RACE reads, yields one record per CDR3 protein. The repertoire has 600,000 to 850,000 distinct CDR3 sequences, 20% to 25% of them found once; the top ten carry more than 7.5%. These data are also associated with another study on T cells of mothers and their children.

The sequenced sample consisted of blood. The receptors originated from a boy aged 10-17 years in good health.

This chain connects TRBV27 to TRBJ2-7, with 7 nucleotides matching TRBD2. This CDR3 spans 15 amino acids. The germline gives CDR1 MNHEY, CDR2 SMNVEV (reference sequence). Trimming at V came to 5 bases and at J to 3 bases, leaving 10 bases not matched to a gene. This CDR3 reads CASSPRLAFLYEQYF. Written as DNA, the CDR3 is TGTGCCAGCAGTCCCAGACTAGCATTCCTCTACGAGCAGTACTTC.

The chain couples TRBV29-1 to TRBJ2-5, with a weak D call TRBD1 (5 bases). The closer fit of TRBJ2-7 to the DNA end suggests the J call may be wrong. The CDR3 is made up of 12 amino acids. Germline lookup yields CDR1 SQVTM and CDR2 ANQGSEA. The CDR3, as DNA: TGCAGCGTTAAAGGGGTGGGCTACGAGCAGTACTTC. Its protein is CSVKGVGYEQYF.

The V and J genes are TRBV15 and TRBJ1-2; D is uncertain. Germline V gives CDR1 LNHNV, CDR2 YYDKDF (reference sequence). The CDR3 runs 15 residues. Trimming pared 0 bases from V and 3 bases from J, leaving 11 bases between. The CDR3 sequence: CATSRDLSDYYGYTF. The CDR3 bases are TGTGCCACCAGCAGAGATCTTTCGGACTACTATGGCTACACCTTC.

In this sample, this clonotype turned up a few times. V is TRBV6-5 and J is TRBJ2-5; D uncertain. Germline V gene data show CDR1 as MNHEY and CDR2 as SVGAGI. Trimming took off 4 bases at V and 2 bases at J, with 14 bases between the two ends. The CDR3 has 15 residues. The CDR3 nucleotides read TGTGCCAGCAGTTCAACCAACGGAGAACAAGAGACCCAGTACTTC. It translates to CASSSTNGEQETQYF.

This clonotype has a handful of counts. This chain joins TRBV6-1 and TRBJ2-1; TRBD1 is a possible D gene (5 bases). CDR1 is MNHNS, CDR2 SASEGT, per germline. This CDR3 spans 11 amino acids. V lost 9 bases and J 12 bases, leaving 15 bases between the germline ends. The CDR3 is CASGAGSGQFF. CDR3 in DNA: TGTGCCAGTGGGGCCGGGTCTGGGCAGTTCTTC.

The J gene is TRBJ2-5, the V gene TRBV6-6, with 7 bases aligning to TRBD2. J gave up 5 bases and V 6 bases, and 6 bases lay outside the gene matches. This CDR3 comprises 13 residues. Germline values: CDR1 MNHNY, CDR2 SVGAGI (reference sequence). The CDR3 bases are TGTGCCAGCAGACGGGGGGAATCGGAGACCCAGTACTTC. This encodes CASRRGESETQYF.

The V gene is TRBV7-9, the J gene TRBJ2-1; the D is unclear. The V end was cut by 5 bases, the J end by 14 bases, with 19 bases between. This CDR3 comprises 13 residues. Germline V CDR1 and CDR2: SEHNR, FQNEAQ (reference sequence). The CDR3 loop is CASSLPSTLREFF. The CDR3 DNA follows: TGTGCCAGCAGCCTACCGTCGACCTTAAGGGAGTTCTTC.

The chain employs TRBV28 and TRBJ2-5; either TRBD1 or TRBD2 may supply D (5 bases each). With 2 bases removed from V and 7 bases from J, the gap between germline ends came to 20 bases. Germline values: CDR1 MDHEN, CDR2 SYDVKM. The CDR3 spans 16 residues. The CDR3 sequence is CASSLEWDGVFRTQYF. In DNA form, the CDR3 reads TGTGCCAGCAGTTTAGAATGGGACGGCGTCTTTAGGACCCAGTACTTC.

This chain joins TRBV7-3 and TRBJ2-5; the match to TRBD2 covers 11 bases. This CDR3 has 15 residues. Per the germline V gene, CDR1 is SGHTA and CDR2 is FQGTGA. J lost 4 bases, V lost 4 bases, and 5 bases had no gene match. In nucleotides, the CDR3 is TGTGCCAGCAGCTCGACCGGACTAGCGGGAGAGACCCAGTACTTC. This gives the protein CASSSTGLAGETQYF.

This chain joins TRBV20-1 and TRBJ2-1, with a possible D match to TRBD1 (7 bases). This CDR3 has 13 residues. Trimming removed 5 bases at V and 3 bases at J, with 11 bases between. Germline lookup yields CDR1 DFQATT and CDR2 SNEGSKA (reference sequence). The CDR3 reads CSAPQGGYNEQFF. The CDR3 nucleotides are TGCAGTGCTCCCCAGGGGGGCTACAATGAGCAGTTCTTC.

The chain carries TRBV7-9 and TRBJ2-5, with D tentatively TRBD2 (6 bases). The length of the CDR3 is 13 residues. The V and J ends lost 4 bases and 2 bases respectively, with 8 bases between them. From germline, CDR1 is SEHNR and CDR2 FQNEAQ (reference sequence). CDR3 region: CASSWAGQETQYF. The CDR3 nucleotides read TGTGCCAGCAGCTGGGCGGGACAAGAGACCCAGTACTTC.

The V gene is TRBV7-6, the J gene TRBJ2-5; tentatively, D is TRBD2 (6 bases). TRBJ2-7 matches the DNA end more closely, so the J call is doubtful. Germline V gene data show CDR1 as SGHVS and CDR2 as FNYEAQ. This CDR3 region has 15 residues. In nucleotides, the CDR3 is TGTGCCAGCAGCCGAGGACTACCGTCGGACTACGAGCAGTACTTC. Amino acids: CASSRGLPSDYEQYF.

The chain couples TRBV12-3 or TRBV12-4 to TRBJ2-7; 7 nucleotides match TRBD2. V shed 4 bases, J shed 6 bases, and the junction held 6 bases outside the gene matches. The CDR3 totals 13 residues. CDR3: CASSSTSLVEQYF. For the CDR3, the DNA is TGTGCCAGCAGTTCGACTAGCCTGGTCGAGCAGTACTTC.